This T cell receptor beta chain was obtained from a study of shared clonotypes between healthy human individuals. Study-level results: Clonotype sharing across a few donors was observed for about 4.8% of naive CD4 clonotypes.

The CDR3 consists of 13 residues. J lost 5 bases, V lost 6 bases, and 3 bases had no gene match. The germline V gene has CDR1 SNHLY and CDR2 FYNNEI. Negatively enriched CD4+ T cells were divided by CD45RA into naive and memory. This clone was seen a single time. Its antigen is not identified. This table comes from immunoSEQ multiplex PCR, and its TCRdb copy is limited to in-frame clones, with some not included. The sample yields more than 2 million clones, about 95% seen once. The V call is TRBV2, the J call TRBJ2-1, with TRBD1 matching over 8 bases. The sequencing input was naive CD4+ T cells sorted from blood. Subset: CD45RA+ positively selected. The sequence was collected from a man aged 18 to 35 in good health. The CDR3 region has the DNA TGTGCCAGCAGCGGCAGGGGGCACAATGAGCAGTTCTTC. It yields the protein CASSGRGHNEQFF.